The sequence of this T cell receptor beta chain was determined in a study of blood T cell repertoires in COVID-19. Study details: Samples representing acute and convalescent COVID-19 were sourced from the United States, Italy and Spain. Sample material is recorded as cDNA or gDNA derived from T cells, B-cell-depleted T cells, or PBMCs.

CDR3 length equals 14 residues. The germline V gene encodes CDR1 SGHDT and CDR2 YYEEEE. V lost 7 bases, J lost 4 bases, and 17 bases lay in between. Per the original methods: Estimates of nucleated cell counts were drawn from the amplification of reference gene primers. Sequenced by immunoSEQ multiplex PCR; TCRdb stores in-frame clones only, minus some. That table supplies the V and J calls and clone size; D and trimming were determined from the DNA. The repertoire holds approximately 82,000 clones, with around 83% as singletons. Sequencing was done on a sample of peripheral blood. This rearrangement joins TRBV5-6 to TRBJ1-2; D may be TRBD1 (5 bases). This receptor was obtained from an older woman with acute or convalescent COVID-19. The CDR3 loop reads CASGPGGKGYGYTF. The CDR3 nucleotides read TGTGCCAGCGGCCCCGGGGGAAAGGGCTATGGCTACACCTTC. The full variable domain, with the rest looked up from reference TRBV5-6 and TRBJ1-2, is DAGVTQSPTHLIKTRGQQVTLRCSPKSGHDTVSWYQQALGQGPQFIFQYYEEEERQRGNFPDRFSGHQFPNYSSELNVNALLLGDSALYLCASGPGGKGYGYTFGSGTRLTVV.